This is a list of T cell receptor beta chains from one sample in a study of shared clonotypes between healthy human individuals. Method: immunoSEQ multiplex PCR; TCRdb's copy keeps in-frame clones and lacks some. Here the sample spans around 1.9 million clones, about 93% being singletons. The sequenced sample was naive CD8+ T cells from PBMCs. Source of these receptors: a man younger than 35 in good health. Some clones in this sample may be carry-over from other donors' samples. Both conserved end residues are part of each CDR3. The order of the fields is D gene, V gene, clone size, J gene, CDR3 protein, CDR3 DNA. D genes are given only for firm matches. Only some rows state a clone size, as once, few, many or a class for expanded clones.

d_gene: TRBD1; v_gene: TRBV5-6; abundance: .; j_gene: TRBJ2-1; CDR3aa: CASSLIQGAWFF; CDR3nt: TGTGCCAGCAGCTTGATCCAGGGGGCTTGGTTCTTC
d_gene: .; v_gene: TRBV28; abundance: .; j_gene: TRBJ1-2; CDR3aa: CASSSGNGYGYTF; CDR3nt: TGTGCCAGCAGTTCCGGGAATGGATATGGCTACACCTTC
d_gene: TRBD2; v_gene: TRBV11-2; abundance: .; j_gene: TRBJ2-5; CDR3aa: CASSARLAEIQETQYF; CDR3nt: TGTGCCAGCAGCGCCCGCCTAGCGGAGATACAAGAGACCCAGTACTTC
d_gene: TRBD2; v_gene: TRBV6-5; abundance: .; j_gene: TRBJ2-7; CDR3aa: CASSLLAGGPDEQYF; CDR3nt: TGTGCCAGCAGCCTACTAGCGGGAGGGCCCGACGAGCAGTACTTC
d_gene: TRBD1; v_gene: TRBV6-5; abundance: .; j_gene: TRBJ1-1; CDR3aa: CASSPTGVFTEAFF; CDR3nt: TGTGCCAGCAGCCCTACAGGGGTTTTCACTGAAGCTTTCTTT
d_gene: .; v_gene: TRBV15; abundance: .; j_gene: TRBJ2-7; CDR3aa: CATSRGRGVPYEQYF; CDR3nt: TGTGCCACCAGCAGAGGTAGAGGGGTTCCCTACGAGCAGTACTTC
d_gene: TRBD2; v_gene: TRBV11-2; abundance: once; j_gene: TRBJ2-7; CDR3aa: CASSTRLAGVGYEQYF; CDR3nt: TGTGCCAGCAGCACCCGACTAGCCGGAGTTGGGTACGAGCAGTACTTC
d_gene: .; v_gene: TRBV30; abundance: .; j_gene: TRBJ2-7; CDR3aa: CAWSTASFYEQYF; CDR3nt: TGTGCCTGGAGTACGGCTAGCTTCTACGAGCAGTACTTC
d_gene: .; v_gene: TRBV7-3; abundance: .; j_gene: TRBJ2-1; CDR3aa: CASSPLGGAYNEQFF; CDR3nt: TGTGCCAGCAGCCCGTTGGGGGGGGCTTACAATGAGCAGTTCTTC
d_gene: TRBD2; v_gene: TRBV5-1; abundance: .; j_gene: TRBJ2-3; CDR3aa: CASSTRTVAGGRGEQYF; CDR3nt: TGCGCCAGCAGCACAAGAACAGTAGCGGGTGGTCGAGGAGAGCAGTATTTT
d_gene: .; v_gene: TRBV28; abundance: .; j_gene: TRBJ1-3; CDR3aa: CASSLEDSNSGNTIYF; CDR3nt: TGTGCCAGCAGTTTAGAGGACAGCAACTCTGGAAACACCATATATTTT
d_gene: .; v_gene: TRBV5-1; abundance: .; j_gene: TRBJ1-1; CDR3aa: CASSLPEGEAFF; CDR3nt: TGCGCCAGCTCCCTCCCTGAAGGTGAAGCTTTCTTT
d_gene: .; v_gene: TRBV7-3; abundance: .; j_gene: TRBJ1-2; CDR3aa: CASSLIGGPGGYTF; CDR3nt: TGTGCCAGCAGCTTAATCGGGGGTCCGGGTGGCTACACCTTC
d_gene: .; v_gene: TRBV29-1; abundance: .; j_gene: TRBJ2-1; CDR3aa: CSARSRDKAYNEQFF; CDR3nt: TGCAGCGCCCGAAGCCGGGACAAGGCCTACAATGAGCAGTTCTTC
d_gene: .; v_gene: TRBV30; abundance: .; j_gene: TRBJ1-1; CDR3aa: CAWSLDVYTEAFF; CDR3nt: TGTGCCTGGAGTTTGGACGTTTACACTGAAGCTTTCTTT
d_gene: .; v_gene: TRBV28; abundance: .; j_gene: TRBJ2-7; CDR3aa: CAIQALRSYEQYF; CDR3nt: TGTGCCATACAGGCGTTACGGTCCTACGAGCAGTACTTC
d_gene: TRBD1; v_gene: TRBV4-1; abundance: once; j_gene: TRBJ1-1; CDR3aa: CASSQSGTGRGNTEAFF; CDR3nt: TGCGCCAGCAGCCAATCCGGGACAGGTCGTGGGAACACTGAAGCTTTCTTT
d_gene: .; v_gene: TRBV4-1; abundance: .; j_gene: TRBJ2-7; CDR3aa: CASSQVGELNEQYF; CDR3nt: TGCGCCAGCAGCCAAGTTGGAGAACTTAACGAGCAGTACTTC
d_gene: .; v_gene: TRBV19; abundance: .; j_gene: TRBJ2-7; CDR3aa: CASRGTHTNYEQYF; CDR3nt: TGTGCCAGTCGTGGGACACACACCAACTACGAGCAGTACTTC
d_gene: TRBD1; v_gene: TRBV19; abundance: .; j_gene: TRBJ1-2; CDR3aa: CASMDRGDYGYTF; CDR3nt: TGTGCCAGTATGGACAGGGGGGACTATGGCTACACCTTC
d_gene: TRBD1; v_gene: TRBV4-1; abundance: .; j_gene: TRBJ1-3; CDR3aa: CASSHGTAASGNTIYF; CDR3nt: TGCGCCAGCAGCCATGGGACAGCCGCAAGCGGAAACACCATATATTTT
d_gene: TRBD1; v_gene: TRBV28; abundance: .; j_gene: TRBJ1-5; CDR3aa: CASSLSGQGVRGNQPQHF; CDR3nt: TGTGCCAGCAGTTTGTCGGGACAGGGGGTGAGGGGCAATCAGCCCCAGCATTTT
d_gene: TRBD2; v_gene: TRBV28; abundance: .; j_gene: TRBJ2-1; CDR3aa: CASSWTSGSDEQFF; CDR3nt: TGTGCCAGCAGTTGGACTAGCGGGAGCGATGAGCAGTTCTTC
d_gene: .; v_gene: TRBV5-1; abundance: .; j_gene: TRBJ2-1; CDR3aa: CASSSPQRAEQFF; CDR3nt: TGCGCCAGCAGCTCACCCCAGCGCGCCGAGCAGTTCTTC